The sequence of this TCR beta chain was determined in a study of blood T cell repertoires in COVID-19. Overall study context: PBMCs, B-cell-depleted T cells, or T cells provided the cDNA or gDNA that made up the material.

Authors' data handling: Nucleated cell counts were estimated from reference gene primer amplification. The data were produced by immunoSEQ multiplex PCR, yet TCRdb's version contains in-frame clones alone and is incomplete. That table is the source of V, J and clone size, and D and trimming were worked out from the DNA. The data show 150,000 to 200,000 clones, roughly 86% seen once. This clone occurred a few times. CDR1 and CDR2 from the germline V gene are MDHEN and SYDVKM. This CDR3 has 15 amino acids. J was trimmed by 8 bases and V by 5 bases; bases with no gene match: 14. The sequencing sample was made of peripheral blood. The chain links TRBV28 to TRBJ1-2, with 7 bases identical to TRBD1. The sequence was obtained from a man aged 70-80 years with acute or convalescent COVID-19. The CDR3 DNA reads as TGTGCCAGCAGTCCCGCGGGACAGAAAAACCGGGGCTACACCTTC. Translated: CASSPAGQKNRGYTF.